These T cell receptor beta chains were read from a single sample in a study of blood T cell repertoires in COVID-19. Sequenced by immunoSEQ multiplex PCR; TCRdb stores in-frame clones only, minus some. The data contain approximately 130,000 clones, 84% of them singletons. Sample: peripheral blood. These receptors were collected from a human donor in a cohort sampled during active COVID-19. CDR3s include the opening cysteine and the closing phenylalanine or tryptophan. The order of the fields is D gene, V gene, clone size, J gene, CDR3 DNA, CDR3 protein. A D gene is named only where the DNA matches it firmly. A row's size may be missing; if present it is once, few, many or a size class.

TRBD1	TRBV19	once	TRBJ2-3	TGTGCCAGTAGTATAGGGACAGGTAGCACAGATACGCAGTATTTT	CASSIGTGSTDTQYF
TRBD1	TRBV25-1	-	TRBJ2-5	TGTGCCAGCAGCGAGACAGGGGCCTTAGAGACCCAGTACTTC	CASSETGALETQYF
TRBD1	TRBV30	-	TRBJ1-5	TGTGCCTGGAGTGCCAGACAGGGGTATAGCAATCAGCCCCAGCATTTT	CAWSARQGYSNQPQHF
TRBD1	TRBV13	-	TRBJ1-1	TGTGCCAGCAGCTTAGGTCCCGGGACAGGGGGTAACACTGAAGCTTTCTTT	CASSLGPGTGGNTEAFF
-	TRBV5-1	-	TRBJ1-4	TGCGCCAGCAGCCCAAGACTCGAGACAACTAATGAAAAACTGTTTTTT	CASSPRLETTNEKLFF
TRBD2	TRBV15	-	TRBJ2-5	TGTGCCACCAGCATCTCATCTAGCGGGCCCCAAGAGACCCAGTACTTC	CATSISSSGPQETQYF
TRBD1	TRBV19	-	TRBJ1-1	TGTGCCAGTAGTAACGACAGGGGGCAGTTGAACACTGAAGCTTTCTTT	CASSNDRGQLNTEAFF
-	TRBV5-1	-	TRBJ2-2	TGCGCCAGCAGCTTCTCAGTGGGAGGGAACACCGGGGAGCTGTTTTTT	CASSFSVGGNTGELFF
-	TRBV30	once	TRBJ1-2	TGTGCCTGGAAAACAGGGCCCCGACGGAGTGGCTACACCTTC	CAWKTGPRRSGYTF
-	TRBV5-1	-	TRBJ1-2	TGCGCCAGCGGACAAACAGTTAACTATGGCTACACCTTC	CASGQTVNYGYTF
TRBD1	TRBV2	-	TRBJ1-4	TGTGCCAATAAACAGGGGGCGCGGGAAAAACTGTTTTTT	CANKQGAREKLFF
TRBD1	TRBV5-1	-	TRBJ1-1	TGCGCCAGCAGTTGGACAGGCTCGGGGAACACTGAAGCTTTCTTT	CASSWTGSGNTEAFF
-	TRBV24-1	once	TRBJ1-6	TGTGCCACCAGTGGGGGGGGAGGGAGTAATTCACCCCTCCACTTT	CATSGGGGSNSPLHF
TRBD2	TRBV6-1	once	TRBJ2-5	TGTGCCAGCAGTGAAGCGGGGGGAGGGGAGACCCAGTACTTC	CASSEAGGGETQYF
-	TRBV10-3	-	TRBJ1-1	TGTGCCATCAGTGAGTCTCAGGGAACTGAAGCTTTCTTT	CAISESQGTEAFF
TRBD1	TRBV6-5	-	TRBJ2-1	TGTGCCAGCAGGGACAGGGGTACCTACAATGAGCAGTTCTTC	CASRDRGTYNEQFF
TRBD2	TRBV7-9	-	TRBJ2-1	TGTGCCAGCAGCTTACGGGGGGGTCGGACCTACAATGAGCAGTTCTTC	CASSLRGGRTYNEQFF
TRBD1	TRBV5-1	-	TRBJ1-6	TGCGCCAGCAGCTCTCTCGGACAGGTTAATAATTCACCCCTCCACTTT	CASSSLGQVNNSPLHF
TRBD1	TRBV28	-	TRBJ1-4	TGTGCCAGCAGTACCTATCGACAGGGGCGGTATGATGAAAAACTGTTTTTT	CASSTYRQGRYDEKLFF
-	TRBV10-3	-	TRBJ2-7	TGTGCCACCGGACAGAGCTCCTACGAGCAGTACTTC	CATGQSSYEQYF
TRBD1	TRBV6-5	-	TRBJ2-7	TGTGCCAGCAGCCCACGACAGGGGGCCTCCTACGAGCAGTACTTC	CASSPRQGASYEQYF
-	TRBV6-5	-	TRBJ1-5	TGTGCCAGCAGTCTCGGGGTGGGTCAGCCCCAGCATTTT	CASSLGVGQPQHF
TRBD1	TRBV7-6	-	TRBJ2-7	TGTGCCAGCAGCTCATCCGGGACAGGGGTATACGAGCAGTACTTC	CASSSSGTGVYEQYF
TRBD1	TRBV28	once	TRBJ2-3	TGTGCCACTCGACAGGGGGTAACAGATACGCAGTATTTT	CATRQGVTDTQYF
-	TRBV7-2	-	TRBJ1-1	TGTGCCAGCAGCCCGACGAGGGACGGGGGCACTGAAGCTTTCTTT	CASSPTRDGGTEAFF